This TCR beta chain was recorded in a study of control samples from healthy donors and cancer patients (dated by TCRdb to about 2020). Libraries were built with the immunoSEQ multiplex PCR assay. What TCRdb holds here is the immuneACCESS table cut down to in-frame rearrangements. Part of the clones is not present; checked against another copy, under half of the missing clones reflect an unresolved V gene, and the others are unexplained. The sample table records around 79,000 clones; 93% of these occur just once. Roughly 1.3% of the sample belongs to the ten largest clones. The CDR3 goes from the cysteine to the phenylalanine over 13 residues. The only DNA kept is the CDR3, 39 bases in frame from the first base. Per the germline V gene, MRHNA is the CDR1 and SNTAGT is the CDR2. V was cut back by 4 bases and J by 5 bases, leaving a gap of 11 bases between them. To note about this clone: Its antigen is currently not known. Per-nucleotide qualities are absent, and no much larger clonotype sits a single base away.

The chain links TRBV6-4 with TRBJ1-1, with the D segment identity uncertain. The clonotype originates from a woman in her thirties or forties with lung cancer. The sequenced material came from PBMCs. The nucleotide sequence reads as follows: TGTGCCAGCAGTGGGGTTAGCGGTACTGAAGCTTTCTTT. It codes for CASSGVSGTEAFF.